These T cell receptor beta chains were read from a single sample in a study of T cells in Graves' hyperthyroidism and ophthalmopathy. MiXCR was run by TCRdb on the multiplex PCR reads, yielding one entry per CDR3 protein. The sample shows roughly 420,000 distinct CDR3 sequences, about 15% of them seen only once. Sequenced: blood. These receptors were taken from a woman aged 18-29 years with Graves' hyperthyroidism. CDR3s include the opening cysteine and the closing phenylalanine or tryptophan. A D gene is named only where the DNA matches it firmly. A clone size is listed for some rows: how often the clone was seen (once, few, many), or a class if it is expanded.

j_call | clone_size | cdr3_length | d_call | v_call | cdr3_nt | cdr3_aa
TRBJ2-3 | - | 13 | - | TRBV2 | TGTGCAGCGCTAGGGATGACGGGAGATACGCAGTATTTT | CAALGMTGDTQYF
TRBJ2-5 | many | 9 | - | TRBV7-7 | TGTAGGTCTCGGGAGACCCAGTACTTC | CRSRETQYF
TRBJ2-1 | many | 14 | - | TRBV11-2 | TGTGCCAGCAGCTTAGGGGCGACAGTCAATGAGCAGTTCTTC | CASSLGATVNEQFF
TRBJ2-7 | many | 16 | - | TRBV30 | TGTGCCTGGAGTGTACTTGGGAGGGGGGGGGCCTACGAGCAGTACTTC | CAWSVLGRGGAYEQYF
TRBJ1-1 | few | 15 | - | TRBV6-1 | TGTGCCAGCAGCCTAGCTGACTCTGGGGACACTGAAGCTTTCTTT | CASSLADSGDTEAFF
TRBJ2-5 | many | 17 | - | TRBV6-1 | TGTGCCAGCAGTGAAATGTTGGGGGTCCGATTGAGAGAGACCCAGTACTTC | CASSEMLGVRLRETQYF
TRBJ1-3 | few | 20 | - | TRBV4-1 | TGCGCCAGCAGCCAAGAGGGCGCAGGGGCAGCCATCAGCTCTGGAAACACCATATATTTT | CASSQEGAGAAISSGNTIYF
TRBJ2-6 | few | 17 | TRBD1 | TRBV12-3/TRBV12-4 | TGTGCCAGCAGTTCGGGACAGGGTCTCTCTGGGGCCAACGTCCTGACTTTC | CASSSGQGLSGANVLTF
TRBJ2-3 | - | 18 | - | TRBV28 | TGTGCCAGCAGCTTAGCCAGATCATCCGGGACTAGCACAGATACGCAGTATTTT | CASSLARSSGTSTDTQYF
TRBJ2-2 | few | 16 | - | TRBV3-1 | TGTGCCAGCAGCCATTCCACGGACTTATTTGGGGGGGAGCTGTTTTTT | CASSHSTDLFGGELFF
TRBJ1-5 | - | 13 | - | TRBV5-6 | TGTGCCAGCAGCAATGGGGTGGGTCAGCCCCAGCATTTT | CASSNGVGQPQHF
TRBJ2-5 | few | 13 | - | TRBV7-2 | TGTGCCAGCAGCAAGAATTTAAAAGAGACCCAGTACTTC | CASSKNLKETQYF
TRBJ1-2 | many | 12 | - | TRBV3-1 | TGTGCCTCAGGATCGGCCGGTTATGGCTACACCTTC | CASGSAGYGYTF
TRBJ2-2 | - | 12 | - | TRBV7-8 | TGTGCCAGCCAAGCTAGCTTCGGGGAGCTGTTTTTT | CASQASFGELFF
TRBJ2-3 | many | 13 | - | TRBV18 | TGTGCCAGCTCACCCTACTACACAGATACGCAGTATTTT | CASSPYYTDTQYF
TRBJ1-4 | - | 17 | - | TRBV27 | TGTGCCAGCTGGAAAAGCACCCCTGGGGCAACTAATGAAAAACTGTTTTTT | CASWKSTPGATNEKLFF
TRBJ1-5 | many | 14 | - | TRBV6-2/TRBV6-3 | TGTGCCAGCAGTGATCCCGGTGGCAATCAGCCCCAGCATTTT | CASSDPGGNQPQHF
TRBJ1-4 | many | 14 | - | TRBV29-1 | TGCAGCGTTGCGGTAGGGGGAGGTAATGAAAAACTGTTTTTT | CSVAVGGGNEKLFF
TRBJ2-5 | many | 16 | TRBD2 | TRBV7-8 | TGTGCCAGCAGCCCCTTCCTAGCGGGAGTGGGGGAGACCCAGTACTTC | CASSPFLAGVGETQYF
TRBJ1-1 | - | 15 | - | TRBV27 | TGTGCCAGCAGTTTGCACCCTATTTACCTCAATGAAGCTTTCTTT | CASSLHPIYLNEAFF
TRBJ2-3 | - | 17 | TRBD2 | TRBV5-1 | TGCGCCAGCAGCTTAGGGACTAGCGGGAGAGGCACAGATACGCAGTATTTT | CASSLGTSGRGTDTQYF
TRBJ1-5 | many | 14 | TRBD1 | TRBV10-3 | TGTGCCATCAGTGGGACAGGTAATACTCAGCCCCAGCATTTT | CAISGTGNTQPQHF
TRBJ2-7 | few | 15 | TRBD1 | TRBV5-6 | TGTGCCAGCAGCTTGGAAAGGGGGCTTAAGGGCGAGCAGTACTTC | CASSLERGLKGEQYF
TRBJ2-3 | many | 15 | TRBD2 | TRBV5-8 | TGTGCCAGCAGCGCGCTAGCGGGGGGCGCAGATACGCAGTATTTT | CASSALAGGADTQYF
TRBJ2-2 | few | 14 | - | TRBV6-1 | TGTGCCGGCAGGGACATCCCGAACACCGGGGAGCTGTTTTTT | CAGRDIPNTGELFF
TRBJ2-7 | - | 12 | - | TRBV20-1 | TGCAGTGCTAGGCAGGGGGGCCTTGGGCAGTACTTC | CSARQGGLGQYF
TRBJ2-7 | - | 12 | TRBD2 | TRBV25-1 | TGTGCCAGCAGGACTAGCGCCTACGAGCAGTACTTC | CASRTSAYEQYF
TRBJ1-5 | many | 14 | - | TRBV6-1 | TGTGCCAGCAGTGACACTTTTAGGGATCAGCCCCAGCATTTT | CASSDTFRDQPQHF
TRBJ2-1 | many | 15 | TRBD1 | TRBV6-4 | TGTGCCAGCAGTGAGGGGACAGGGGGAAACAATGAGCAGTTCTTC | CASSEGTGGNNEQFF
TRBJ2-7 | - | 15 | TRBD2 | TRBV5-1 | TGCGCCAGCAGCTCCACTAGCGGAGCCTCCTACGAGCAGTACTTC | CASSSTSGASYEQYF
TRBJ2-7 | many | 13 | - | TRBV12-5 | TGTGCTAGTGGTCCCGGGGCAGGAAGGGAGCAGTACTTC | CASGPGAGREQYF
TRBJ2-3 | many | 15 | TRBD1 | TRBV7-9 | TGTGCCAGCAGCTTGCGGACAGGGAGGTCAGATACGCAGTATTTT | CASSLRTGRSDTQYF
TRBJ2-3 | - | 15 | TRBD2 | TRBV6-9 | TGTGCCAGCAGTTACGTAGCGGGAGGGAGGGATACGCAGTATTTT | CASSYVAGGRDTQYF
TRBJ1-1 | many | 15 | - | TRBV12-3/TRBV12-4 | TGTGCCAGCAGGCAGTTTTGGGGGGGGGGGACTGAAGCTTTCTTT | CASRQFWGGGTEAFF
TRBJ1-5 | many | 15 | - | TRBV10-3 | TGTGCCATCAGTGAGTCCGGGGGCCGGAATCAGCCCCAGCATTTT | CAISESGGRNQPQHF
TRBJ1-1 | - | 16 | TRBD1 | TRBV20-1 | TGCAGTGCTAGAGCCGGGACAGGGATGGTGAACACTGAAGCTTTCTTT | CSARAGTGMVNTEAFF
TRBJ2-5 | - | 14 | TRBD2 | TRBV7-9 | TGTGCCAGCAGCCCGGGAGGCGGGATGGAGACCCAGTACTTC | CASSPGGGMETQYF
TRBJ2-5 | few | 15 | - | TRBV5-8 | TGTGCCAGCAGCTATCAACACACGGGGGCCGAGACCCAGTACTTC | CASSYQHTGAETQYF
TRBJ1-2 | - | 16 | TRBD1 | TRBV11-2 | TGTGCCAGCAGCAGACGACAGGGGGCGGTAGACTATGGCTACACCTTC | CASSRRQGAVDYGYTF
TRBJ2-2 | many | 12 | - | TRBV20-1 | TGCAGTGCGGTGAACCCTCCCGGGGAGCTGTTTTTT | CSAVNPPGELFF
TRBJ1-5 | many | 16 | - | TRBV19 | TGTGCCAGTAGTCTCGTGGGGGGGTATAGCAATCAGCCCCAGCATTTT | CASSLVGGYSNQPQHF
TRBJ1-1 | many | 16 | TRBD1 | TRBV5-1 | TGCGCCAGCAGCGCGGAAGCGGGACAGGGGAGAACTGAAGCTTTCTTT | CASSAEAGQGRTEAFF
TRBJ2-7 | many | 15 | TRBD2 | TRBV3-1 | TGTGCCAGCAGCCTCGGTAGGGCGGGAGCCTACGAGCAGTACTTC | CASSLGRAGAYEQYF
TRBJ2-7 | many | 16 | TRBD2 | TRBV20-1 | TGCAGTGCTTCCGGGACTAGCGGGAGGGCCGCCCACGAGCAGTACTTC | CSASGTSGRAAHEQYF
TRBJ2-1 | - | 15 | - | TRBV9 | TGTGCCAGCAGCGTAAACGGGGGGCAGTACAATGAGCAGTTCTTC | CASSVNGGQYNEQFF
TRBJ2-7 | - | 14 | - | TRBV10-3 | TGTGCCATCTCCGGGTTCGAGTCCCCCTACGAGCAGTACTTC | CAISGFESPYEQYF
TRBJ1-2 | many | 14 | - | TRBV12-3/TRBV12-4 | TGTGCCAGCAGTTACCGACGGGAGAACTATGGCTACACCTTC | CASSYRRENYGYTF
TRBJ2-3 | few | 16 | TRBD2 | TRBV12-3/TRBV12-4 | TGTGCCAGCTCATCGGGACTAGCGGGGGGGCCGAATACGCAGTATTTT | CASSSGLAGGPNTQYF
TRBJ1-1 | many | 13 | TRBD1 | TRBV6-1 | TGTGCCAGCAGTCAATTCTCCGCAGGGGGAGCTTTCTTT | CASSQFSAGGAFF
TRBJ1-2 | many | 13 | TRBD1 | TRBV5-1 | TGCGCCAGCAGGGGACAGGGGAACTATGGCTACACCTTC | CASRGQGNYGYTF
TRBJ2-7 | many | 15 | TRBD2 | TRBV4-1 | TGCGCCAGCAGCCAAGTGGAGGGACTACTCTACGAGCAGTACTTC | CASSQVEGLLYEQYF
TRBJ1-5 | many | 15 | - | TRBV19 | TGTGCCAGTAGTATCACCGACCGAAGCAATCAGCCCCAGCATTTT | CASSITDRSNQPQHF
TRBJ2-3 | - | 14 | - | TRBV4-1 | TGCGCCAGCAGCCAAGATCAGGTCCGGGATACGCAGTATTTT | CASSQDQVRDTQYF
TRBJ2-1 | - | 14 | - | TRBV18 | TGTGCCAGCTCACCCTTAGACAGGGAGGCTGAGCAGTTCTTC | CASSPLDREAEQFF
TRBJ2-5 | - | 17 | - | TRBV25-1 | TGTGCCAGCAGTAATCGATTCAAAGGGACTCTCCAAGAGACCCAGTACTTC | CASSNRFKGTLQETQYF
TRBJ1-6 | many | 14 | - | TRBV5-1 | TGCGCCAGCAGCTTCATGGGGGAGGATTCACCCCTCCACTTT | CASSFMGEDSPLHF
TRBJ2-5 | many | 16 | TRBD1 | TRBV11-3 | TGTGCCAGCAGCTTAGGGGGACAGGGGGCCCAAGAGACCCAGTACTTC | CASSLGGQGAQETQYF
TRBJ2-5 | many | 14 | - | TRBV7-9 | TGTGCCAGCAGCGCCGGGATGTACCAAGAGACCCAGTACTTC | CASSAGMYQETQYF
TRBJ2-2 | few | 15 | - | TRBV6-1 | TGTGCCAGCAGGCAGACCGGGACAACCACCGGGGAGCTGTTTTTT | CASRQTGTTTGELFF